These 16 T cell receptor gamma chains were sequenced from one sample in a study of Vδ1+ human thymocytes (dated 2018 in TCRdb). The run used an Illumina MiSeq. RNA extraction was carried out with the RNeasy mini kit, and reverse transcription was then done using Superscript III. CDR3 amplicons were generated by multiplex PCR with pooled V-gene forward primers and a constant-region reverse primer carrying Illumina adaptor overhangs. TCRdb reanalyzed the public reads with the CATT caller, and identical DNA sequences were merged afterwards. The sample includes roughly 24,000 gamma-chain clones, with roughly an eighth observed a single time. The top ten hold roughly 2% of the sample. Results the study describes overall, beyond this receptor: Thymic TRG and TRD repertoires appeared highly polyclonal with Gaussian CDR3 length distributions, unlike oligoclonal peripheral blood repertoires.

These receptors lack a known antigen. Sequences were obtained from Vdelta1+ gamma-delta thymocytes from the thymus. The sample's cell subset or site label, decoded: FACS-sorted CD3+ TCRalphabeta- TCRVdelta1+ TCRVdelta2- thymocytes. These receptor sequences come from a child under two years old who had congenital heart surgery.

This clone was seen more than once but under ten times. The chain couples TRGV4 to TRGJ1 or TRGJ2. The V gene end was trimmed by 2 bases and the J gene end by 10 bases; junction bases not matched to a gene: 11. This CDR3 has 13 residues. CDR1 EGSTGY and CDR2 YDSYTSSV come from the germline V gene. CDR3 sequence: CATWDAGVWKKLF. CDR3 nucleotides: TGTGCCACCTGGGATGCGGGTGTATGGAAGAAACTCTTT.

This clone is medium-sized (0.01 to 0.1%). The V call is TRGV9, the J call TRGJ1 or TRGJ2. CDR3 size: 9 residues. V was clipped by 7 bases and J by 7 bases; unmatched bases: 1. Germline V lookup: CDR1 GITISATS, CDR2 ISYDGTV (reference sequence). CDR3 bases: TGTGCCTTGTGCTATAAGAAACTCTTT. Amino acids: CALCYKKLF.

The J gene is TRGJP2, the V gene TRGV2. V lost 4 bases to trimming and J lost 0 bases; unmatched junction nucleotides: 11. The length of the CDR3 is 17 residues. Germline V gives CDR1 EGSNGY, CDR2 YDSYNSKV. In DNA, the CDR3 is TGTGCCACCTGGGATGGTCGGGGGTATAGTAGTGATTGGATCAAGACGTTT. Translating it yields CATWDGRGYSSDWIKTF.

This chain connects TRGV8 to TRGJ1 or TRGJ2. Unmatched junction bases numbered 3, after V lost 4 bases and J lost 6 bases. This CDR3 is 11 amino acids long. The germline V gene encodes CDR1 VENAVY and CDR2 YDSYNSRV. The CDR3 region is CATWEIYKKLF. The CDR3 DNA reads as TGTGCCACCTGGGAAATTTATAAGAAACTCTTT.

The rearrangement joins TRGV9 to TRGJ1 or TRGJ2. The CDR3 sequence is 14 residues long. The germline CDR1 and CDR2 sequences are GITISATS and ISYDGTV (reference sequence). J lost 3 bases, V lost 4 bases, and 9 bases had no gene match. CDR3 DNA sequence: TGTGCCTTGTGGGATTTTCCCCTTTATTATAAGAAACTCTTT. It is translated as CALWDFPLYYKKLF.

The chain uses TRGV5 and TRGJ1 or TRGJ2. This CDR3 is 13 amino acids long. The germline V gene has CDR1 VINAFY and CDR2 YDVSNSKD. Germline trimming cut 1 base from V and 4 bases from J; bases unmatched to any gene: 4. In DNA, the CDR3 is TGTGCCACCTGGGACAGAAAGTATTATAAGAAACTCTTT. Its translation: CATWDRKYYKKLF.

This clone has only a few counts. The chain couples TRGV9 to TRGJ1 or TRGJ2. V was pared by 0 bases and J by 3 bases, with 8 bases of the junction left unmatched. The CDR3 extends over 15 amino acids. Germline V lookup: CDR1 GITISATS, CDR2 ISYDGTV (reference sequence). CDR3 amino acids: CALWEVRPSYYKKLF. The CDR3 coding sequence is TGTGCCTTGTGGGAGGTGCGGCCCTCTTATTATAAGAAACTCTTT.

The chain joins TRGV2 to TRGJ1 or TRGJ2. The CDR3 length is 14 residues. V gave up 0 bases and J gave up 5 bases; unmatched junction bases: 7. The germline gives CDR1 EGSNGY, CDR2 YDSYNSKV. In DNA form, the CDR3 reads TGTGCCACCTGGGACGGGCTTAAGGATTATAAGAAACTCTTT. This gives the protein CATWDGLKDYKKLF.

This clone has a handful of counts. A far larger clone is only one base removed, so a read error is likely. The chain uses TRGV2 and TRGJ1 or TRGJ2. Per germline, CDR1 EGSNGY and CDR2 YDSYNSKV. The CDR3 has 11 amino acids. Written as DNA, the CDR3 is TGTGCCACCTGGGATTATTATAAAAAACTCTTT. It yields the protein CATWDYYKKLF.

The chain employs TRGV8 and TRGJP2. Germline CDR1 reads VENAVY; CDR2 reads YDSYNSRV. V was pared by 5 bases and J by 10 bases, with 16 bases of the junction left unmatched. The CDR3 runs to 15 residues. In DNA, the CDR3 is TGTGCCACCTGGGTCCCCGGGCGATTTGGTTGGATCAAGACGTTT. It codes for CATWVPGRFGWIKTF.

This clone was seen only a few times. This chain uses TRGV8 with TRGJP2. V was pared by 9 bases and J by 0 bases, with 4 bases of the junction left unmatched. Germline-derived CDR1 and CDR2 are VENAVY and YDSYNSRV. The CDR3 runs to 13 residues. The CDR3 nucleotides read TGTGCCACCCAGAATAGTAGTGATTGGATCAAGACGTTT. Its protein is CATQNSSDWIKTF.

This clone was detected only a few times. The chain has TRGV4 and TRGJP2. The V and J ends lost 6 bases and 0 bases, in that order; junction bases with no gene match: 13. In germline, CDR1 is EGSTGY, CDR2 YDSYTSSV. The CDR3 sequence is 17 residues long. DNA of the CDR3: TGTGCCACCTGGAATCCCACTGAATATAGTAGTGATTGGATCAAGACGTTT. Its translation: CATWNPTEYSSDWIKTF.

The chain employs TRGV2 and TRGJ1 or TRGJ2. V was clipped by 0 bases and J by 15 bases; unmatched bases: 8. The length of the CDR3 is 11 residues. Germline V lookup: CDR1 EGSNGY, CDR2 YDSYNSKV. The CDR3: CATWDGLGGLF. The CDR3 DNA sequence: TGTGCCACCTGGGACGGGCTGGGGGGACTCTTT.

This clone was detected a few times. V and J are TRGV4 and TRGJ1 or TRGJ2. V lost 6 bases, J lost 5 bases, and 22 bases stayed unmatched. This CDR3 has 17 residues. Germline V CDR1 and CDR2: EGSTGY, YDSYTSSV. The CDR3, as DNA: TGTGCCACCTGGAATCTTGGTGGTCACCCGCGAGATTATAAGAAACTCTTT. Translated: CATWNLGGHPRDYKKLF.

This clone was recorded a few times. A junction boundary mismatches the germline segment, possibly from a read error. The chain links TRGV4 to TRGJ1 or TRGJ2. The germline V gene has CDR1 EGSTGY and CDR2 YDSYTSSV. This CDR3 is 14 amino acids long. In DNA, the CDR3 is TGTGCCACCTGGAATGGCCCTTGTGGTTATAAGAAACTCTTT. Translating gives CATWNGPCGYKKLF.

With respect to this clone: The same CDR3 also results from other DNA sequences found in this sample. The chain carries TRGV8 and TRGJ1 or TRGJ2. After removal of 1 base from V and 6 bases from J, the junction contained 3 bases not matched to a gene. The CDR3 sequence is 12 residues long. The germline V gene has CDR1 VENAVY and CDR2 YDSYNSRV. The chain's CDR3 is CATWDSSYKKLF. The DNA for the CDR3 is TGTGCCACCTGGGATAGTAGTTATAAGAAACTCTTT.